This T cell receptor (beta chain) was identified during a study of blood T cell repertoires in COVID-19. Across the study: Collection of acute and convalescent COVID-19 samples took place in the United States, Italy and Spain.

From germline, CDR1 is SQVTM and CDR2 ANQGSEA. The J segment lost 1 base and the V segment lost 4 bases, leaving 3 bases of the junction unmatched. The CDR3 totals 14 residues. The study drew participants aged about 18 to 95 years from 20 to 30 US areas. Only in-frame clones appear in the TCRdb table, and some are missing; sequencing was by immunoSEQ multiplex PCR. Of a few hundred thousand clones in the sample, 85% were seen once. The specimen sequenced was PBMCs or T cells enriched from blood (not recorded which). This rearrangement joins TRBV29-1 to TRBJ2-7; TRBD1 matches at 11 bases. This receptor was identified in a woman aged 45-65 years who had recovered from COVID-19. The CDR3 sequence is CSVAGQGVSYEQYF. The CDR3 region has the DNA TGCAGCGTTGCGGGACAGGGGGTTTCCTACGAGCAGTACTTC.